There are many counts of the clone carrying this TCR beta chain. This sample is part of a study of neurological immune-mediated disorders. MiXCR, applied by TCRdb to the 5' RACE reads, yields one record per CDR3 protein. Here the sample spans some 80,000 distinct CDR3 sequences, roughly 4.5% being singletons. The CDR3 runs 15 residues. V lost 1 base and J lost 1, with 10 bases in between. Germline CDR1 reads SEHNR; CDR2 reads FQNEAQ (reference sequence). Time point described: longitudinal time-point 3. This chain connects TRBV7-9 to TRBJ2-5, with D uncertain. What was sequenced was PBMCs. The source is a woman between 55 and 75 years old with multiple sclerosis. CDR3 protein: CASSLGSLVQETQYF. CDR3 DNA: TGTGCCAGCAGCTTAGGAAGCCTAGTCCAAGAGACCCAGTACTTC.